These 29 T cell receptor beta chains were all obtained from the same sample, sequenced in a study of T cells in localized non-small cell lung cancer (dated by TCRdb to the early 2020s). Library prep was done by the immunoSEQ multiplex PCR assay. Sourced from immuneACCESS, this table was stored by TCRdb with only in-frame sequences that have V and J called. A share of the clones is absent; for the studies checked, an unresolved V gene accounts for under half, and the remainder has no known explanation. The sample records roughly 13,000 clones, approximately 89% of which are singletons. The top ten constitute 2.5% to 3% of the sample. The sequenced sample was peripheral blood mononuclear cells, obtained before any cancer treatment. All receptors derive from a man between 40 and 69 years old with stage III lung adenocarcinoma.

This clone was recorded a few times. The V and J genes are TRBV7-9 and TRBJ1-2; D unclear. V dropped 5 bases and J dropped 4 bases, with 17 bases sitting between them. The V gene's germline CDR1 is SEHNR and CDR2 FQNEAQ (reference sequence). The CDR3 loop spans 15 amino acids. CDR3 amino acids: CASSLSTEDFYGYTF. The CDR3 DNA sequence: TGTGCCAGCAGCCTTTCTACAGAAGACTTCTATGGCTACACCTTC.

V is TRBV28 and J is TRBJ2-7, with 8 bases that match TRBD2. Trimming took 8 bases from V and 5 from J; bases not matched to a gene: 17. Per the germline V gene, CDR1 is MDHEN and CDR2 is SYDVKM. The CDR3 loop spans 16 amino acids. In DNA, the CDR3 is TGTGCCAGCCCCCCCCGGGCTAAGCGGGAGTGGGACGAGCAGTACTTC. Translating gives CASPPRAKREWDEQYF.

This sequence joins TRBV19 and TRBJ1-1; D is ambiguous. The germline CDR1 and CDR2 sequences are LNHDA and SQIVND (reference sequence). Trimming took off 7 bases at V and 0 bases at J, with 9 bases between the two ends. CDR3 length: 13 amino acids. CDR3 sequence (DNA): TGTGCCAGTATGGCAGTGCTGAACACTGAAGCTTTCTTT. This translates into CASMAVLNTEAFF.

This clone was recorded only once. CDR3 in amino acids: CAWSDKASGSYEQYF. CDR3 coding DNA: TGTGCCTGGAGTGATAAGGCTAGCGGGAGCTACGAGCAGTACTTC. The V call is TRBV30, the J call TRBJ2-7; TRBD2 matches at 10 bases. Germline V gene data show CDR1 as GTSNPN and CDR2 as SVGIG (reference sequence). This CDR3 is 15 amino acids long. The trim removed 1 base at V and 3 bases at J, leaving 6 bases unmatched.

CDR3 protein: CASSPGQGMAEAFF. CDR3 nucleotide sequence: TGTGCCAGCAGCCCCGGACAGGGCATGGCTGAAGCTTTCTTT. The chain uses TRBV7-6 and TRBJ1-1; 8 nucleotides match TRBD1. With V trimmed by 5 bases and J by 6 bases, 8 bases remained unmatched. The CDR3 has 14 amino acids. From germline, CDR1 is SGHVS and CDR2 FNYEAQ. The full variable domain, in which reference TRBV7-6 and TRBJ1-1 provide the parts outside the CDR3, is GAGVSQSPRYKVTKRGQDVALRCDPISGHVSLYWYRQALGQGPEFLTYFNYEAQQDKSGLPNDRFSAERPEGSISTLTIQRTEQRDSAMYRCASSPGQGMAEAFFGQGTRLTVV.

This sequence joins TRBV5-6 and TRBJ1-5; tentative D call: TRBD1 (5 bases). Germline V CDR1 and CDR2: SGHDT, YYEEEE. Trimming cost V 0 bases and J 1 base, with 8 bases left between them. The CDR3 is made up of 15 amino acids. The CDR3: CASSLAGRSNQPQHF. DNA for the CDR3: TGTGCCAGCAGCTTGGCAGGGCGAAGCAATCAGCCCCAGCATTTT.

The chain is built from TRBV7-8 and TRBJ2-1, with 10 bases that match TRBD2. This CDR3 is built from 16 residues. CDR1 and CDR2 from the germline V gene are SGHVS and FQNEAQ. J gave up 9 bases and V 5 bases, and 13 bases lay outside the gene matches. CDR3 nucleotides: TGTGCCAGCAGCGGCGACACTAGCGGGATAGCTCTTGAGCAGTTCTTC. It is translated as CASSGDTSGIALEQFF.

The chain is built from TRBV19 and TRBJ2-7, with a possible D match to TRBD1 (6 bases). The CDR3 is 13 amino acids. Per the germline V gene, CDR1 is LNHDA and CDR2 is SQIVND (reference sequence). The V and J ends lost 6 bases and 7 bases respectively, with 16 bases between them. The CDR3: CASSETGYGEQYF. The CDR3 coding sequence is TGTGCCAGTAGCGAGACAGGCTATGGGGAGCAGTACTTC.

In this sample, this clone turned up once. The chain employs TRBV4-1 and TRBJ2-3, with D possibly matching TRBD1 (6 bases). CDR3 length: 16 amino acids. Trimming removed 0 bases from V and 0 bases from J, with 10 bases in between. Germline values: CDR1 MGHRA, CDR2 YSYEKL. CDR3 DNA: TGCGCCAGCAGCCAAGACAGGGGTCTAAGCACAGATACGCAGTATTTT. Protein product: CASSQDRGLSTDTQYF.

The chain uses TRBV2 and TRBJ2-7, with TRBD1 as a possible D gene (5 bases). Between the trimmed V and J ends, which lost 5 bases and 5 bases, there was a span of 13 bases. The germline V gene encodes CDR1 SNHLY and CDR2 FYNNEI. This CDR3 has 13 amino acids. The CDR3 protein is CASSPYQGNEQYF. The CDR3 DNA reads TGTGCCAGCAGTCCATATCAGGGTAACGAGCAGTACTTC.

The rearrangement links TRBV13 to TRBJ1-2, with a tentative D call TRBD1 (6 bases). The CDR3 is 13 residues long. Trimming stripped 3 bases from V and 4 bases from J, with 9 bases between. Germline loops: CDR1 PRHDT, CDR2 FYEKMQ (reference sequence). CDR3 DNA: TGTGCCAGCAGCTTGGGGGCGGGCTATGGCTACACCTTC. Residues: CASSLGAGYGYTF.

The genes are TRBV7-9 and TRBJ2-3, with 9 bases identical to TRBD2. Germline values: CDR1 SEHNR, CDR2 FQNEAQ (reference sequence). Trimming at V came to 0 bases and at J to 1 base, leaving 2 bases not matched to a gene. The CDR3 sequence is 16 residues long. This chain's CDR3 is CASSLATSGGTDTQYF. The CDR3 DNA reads as TGTGCCAGCAGCTTAGCGACTAGCGGAGGCACAGATACGCAGTATTTT.

The chain recombines TRBV28 with TRBJ2-1, with TRBD2 matching over 14 bases. Germline V lookup: CDR1 MDHEN, CDR2 SYDVKM. The trim removed 5 bases at V and 4 bases at J, leaving 10 bases unmatched. There are 18 residues in the CDR3. The CDR3 region is CASSTGTSGGRRYNEQFF. CDR3 DNA sequence: TGTGCCAGCAGTACCGGGACTAGCGGGGGCCGCCGTTACAATGAGCAGTTCTTC.

The chain uses TRBV7-8 and TRBJ1-5; 11 bases agree with TRBD1. Per germline, CDR1 SGHVS and CDR2 FQNEAQ. The CDR3 has 19 residues. V was pared by 4 bases and J by 2 bases, with 13 bases of the junction left unmatched. The CDR3 region is CASSSSGTGGIGGNQPQHF. The CDR3, as DNA: TGTGCCAGCAGCTCATCCGGGACAGGGGGTATAGGGGGCAATCAGCCCCAGCATTTT. The full variable domain, with the rest looked up from reference TRBV7-8 and TRBJ1-5, is GAGVSQSPRYKVAKRGQDVALRCDPISGHVSLFWYQQALGQGPEFLTYFQNEAQLDKSGLPSDRFFAERPEGSVSTLKIQRTQQEDSAVYLCASSSSGTGGIGGNQPQHFGDGTRLSIL.

The V and J genes are TRBV7-9 and TRBJ1-5, with a possible D match to TRBD1 (5 bases). There are 14 residues in the CDR3. V was cut by 4 bases and J by 4 bases, with 11 bases left in between. The germline CDR1 and CDR2 sequences are SEHNR and FQNEAQ (reference sequence). This CDR3 is CASSSDSLNQPQHF. The CDR3 bases are TGTGCCAGCAGCTCAGACAGCTTGAATCAGCCCCAGCATTTT.

The chain couples TRBV7-6 to TRBJ2-5; D ambiguous. Germline loops: CDR1 SGHVS, CDR2 FNYEAQ. There are 12 residues in the CDR3. V lost 3 bases and J lost 4, with 6 bases in between. Written as DNA, the CDR3 is TGTGCCAGCAGCTTCCCGGGAGAGACCCAGTACTTC. It translates to CASSFPGETQYF.

The chain couples TRBV7-9 to TRBJ2-1, with TRBD2 identical over 13 bases. CDR1 and CDR2 (germline): SEHNR, FQNEAQ (reference sequence). CDR3 length: 17 amino acids. V trimming: 5 bases; J trimming: 2 bases; junction bases outside the gene matches: 6. The CDR3 region is CASSRGLAGATYNEQFF. The CDR3 nucleotides read TGTGCCAGCAGCCGCGGACTAGCGGGAGCCACCTACAATGAGCAGTTCTTC.

This clone occurred once. The V and J genes are TRBV19 and TRBJ1-5, with D possibly matching TRBD1 (5 bases). Trimming shortened V by 3 bases and J by 4 bases, and 10 bases separated the two germline ends. CDR3 length: 14 residues. Germline V gene sequence: CDR1 LNHDA, CDR2 SQIVND (reference sequence). The CDR3, as DNA: TGTGCCAGTAGTATGGAAGGGACTAATCAGCCCCAGCATTTT. It is translated as CASSMEGTNQPQHF.

As DNA, the CDR3 is TGTGCCAGCAGCTTAGTGGGAGCCTACAATGAGCAGTTCTTC. This translates into CASSLVGAYNEQFF. The rearrangement uses TRBV7-2 and TRBJ2-1, with TRBD2 as a possible D gene (5 bases). The V end lost 1 base, the J end lost 2 bases, and 6 bases lay between the germline ends. Germline CDR1 and CDR2: SGHTA and FQGNSA. CDR3 length: 14 residues.

Here the CDR3 reads CASSLDSGNTEAFF. CDR3 DNA: TGCGCCAGCAGCTTGGACAGTGGGAACACTGAAGCTTTCTTT. The chain recombines TRBV5-1 with TRBJ1-1; D remains unclear. Trimming removed 0 bases from V and 1 base from J, with 7 bases in between. Germline CDR1 reads SGHRS; CDR2 reads YFSETQ. The CDR3 runs to 14 residues.

The chain employs TRBV5-1 and TRBJ2-1, with 10 bases aligning to TRBD2. Germline CDR1 SGHRS, CDR2 YFSETQ. The CDR3 is 13 residues long. V trimming: 2 bases; J trimming: 9 bases; junction bases outside the gene matches: 2. CDR3 amino acids: CASSFVAGGEQFF. The CDR3 nucleotides are TGCGCCAGCAGCTTCGTAGCGGGAGGTGAGCAGTTCTTC.

The rearrangement links TRBV9 to TRBJ2-5; D gene uncertain. This CDR3 contains 14 residues. Trimming stripped 3 bases from V and 4 bases from J, with 13 bases between. Germline V gene lookup returns CDR1 SGDLS and CDR2 YYNGEE. The CDR3 region is CASSAPERPETQYF. The CDR3 region has the DNA TGTGCCAGCAGCGCCCCCGAAAGACCAGAGACCCAGTACTTC.

The chain is built from TRBV7-9 and TRBJ1-1; TRBD1 matches at 7 bases. This CDR3 has 13 residues. V trimming: 1 base; J trimming: 11 bases; junction bases outside the gene matches: 7. CDR1 and CDR2 from the germline V gene are SEHNR and FQNEAQ (reference sequence). The CDR3 sequence: CASSLDTGDGAFF. In DNA form, the CDR3 reads TGTGCCAGCAGCTTAGATACAGGGGATGGGGCTTTCTTT.

The chain links TRBV28 to TRBJ2-3, with 8 bases matching TRBD2. V lost 8 bases to trimming and J lost 0 bases; unmatched junction nucleotides: 4. Germline V gene sequence: CDR1 MDHEN, CDR2 SYDVKM. The CDR3 extends over 14 amino acids. As DNA, the CDR3 is TGTGCCAGCCATACTAGCGGTAGCACAGATACGCAGTATTTT. This encodes CASHTSGSTDTQYF.

The J gene is TRBJ2-7, the V gene TRBV27; TRBD1 might be the D (6 bases). The CDR3 length is 17 residues. Germline CDR1 MNHEY, CDR2 SMNVEV (reference sequence). V lost 0 bases and J lost 7, with 22 bases in between. DNA for the CDR3: TGTGCCAGCAGTTTATCCCTCCTTACAGCTTATACAGGGGAGCAGTACTTC. Its translation: CASSLSLLTAYTGEQYF.

This chain links TRBV6-4 with TRBJ2-3; D perhaps matches TRBD1 (6 bases). Trimming removed 0 bases from V and 4 bases from J, with 11 bases in between. CDR3 size: 15 residues. CDR1 is MRHNA, CDR2 SNTAGT, per germline. CDR3 protein: CASSDSGRGSDTQYF. The DNA of the CDR3 is TGTGCCAGCAGTGACTCAGGCAGGGGATCAGATACGCAGTATTTT.

The CDR3 DNA sequence: TGTGCCAGCAGCTTAGGCGGTTTCGGGTACGAGCAGTACTTC. Protein: CASSLGGFGYEQYF. The chain carries TRBV5-7 and TRBJ2-7; D call uncertain. TRBV5-7 is flagged as an ORF with uncertain function. This CDR3 contains 14 residues. Between the trimmed V and J ends, which lost 2 bases and 4 bases, there was a span of 13 bases.

This chain uses TRBV9 with TRBJ2-7, with D unclear. The V end lost 2 bases, the J end lost 0 bases, and 6 bases lay between the germline ends. CDR1 is SGDLS, CDR2 YYNGEE, per germline. The CDR3 totals 13 residues. The CDR3 nucleotides read TGTGCCAGCAGCGTCGCTAACTCCTACGAGCAGTACTTC. Its protein product is CASSVANSYEQYF.

The chain carries TRBV10-1 and TRBJ1-2; D perhaps matches TRBD1 (5 bases). CDR1 is WNHNN and CDR2 is SYGVQD in the germline V gene (reference sequence). Trimming removed 2 bases from V and 4 bases from J, with 14 bases in between. This CDR3 region has 15 residues. The CDR3 DNA is TGCGCCAGCAGTGAGGCCGACAGACCCTCCTATGGCTACACCTTC. As protein: CASSEADRPSYGYTF.